These T cell receptor beta chains were read from a single sample in a study of T cells after yellow fever vaccination. Via MiXCR, TCRdb re-called the 5' RACE reads, giving one row per CDR3 protein. Here the sample spans about 340,000 distinct CDR3 sequences, around an eighth being singletons. The specimen was CD4+ T cells sorted from PBMCs, collected 15 days after the yellow fever booster vaccination. The receptors derive from a man younger than 30 who received the YFV17D yellow fever vaccine. Each CDR3 is given with its conserved first and last residue. D genes are given only for firm matches. Expanded clones get a size class; other rows say once, few or many, or leave the size out.

abundance	v_gene	j_gene	d_gene	len	CDR3nt	CDR3aa
NA	TRBV7-9	TRBJ1-4	NA	13	TGTGCCAGCAGCCGGATCGGACAGACAAAACTGTTTTTT	CASSRIGQTKLFF
NA	TRBV5-1	TRBJ2-3	TRBD1	15	TGCGCCAGCAGCTACACAGGGGGAGGCACAGATACGCAGTATTTT	CASSYTGGGTDTQYF
NA	TRBV12-3/TRBV12-4	TRBJ2-6	TRBD1	19	TGTGCCAGCAGTTTGCTCTCGACAGGGGTAGACTCTGGGGCCAACGTCCTGACTTTC	CASSLLSTGVDSGANVLTF
NA	TRBV5-6	TRBJ1-2	NA	15	TGTGCCAGCAGCTTGTTTGTGGGGCGCGCCTATGGCTACACCTTC	CASSLFVGRAYGYTF
few	TRBV11-3	TRBJ1-1	NA	13	TGTGCCAGCAGCCATCGAAGGGGTCTTGGAGCTTTCTTT	CASSHRRGLGAFF
many	TRBV2	TRBJ2-1	NA	15	TGTGCCAGCAGTGAAATTGGGCCAGCAGGGGCTGAGCAGTTCTTC	CASSEIGPAGAEQFF
few	TRBV5-1	TRBJ2-6	NA	15	TGCGCCAGCAGCCCGGAGGCATCTGGGGCCAACGTCCTGACTTTC	CASSPEASGANVLTF
few	TRBV6-4	TRBJ2-3	TRBD2	14	TGTGCCAGCAGTGCCGTGCGGGGGGCGGATACGCAGTATTTT	CASSAVRGADTQYF
few	TRBV5-1	TRBJ1-3	NA	13	TGCGCCAGCAGCGTAGGCAGCGGAAACACCATATATTTT	CASSVGSGNTIYF
few	TRBV19	TRBJ2-1	NA	12	TGTGCCAGTAGTATGGCTGTGGCTGAGCAGTTCTTC	CASSMAVAEQFF
few	TRBV4-1	TRBJ1-2	NA	16	TGCGCCAGCAGCCAACCCCAGCGGGGCATTAACTATGGCTACACCTTC	CASSQPQRGINYGYTF
NA	TRBV7-2	TRBJ2-3	NA	14	TGTGCCAGCAGCGCCGAAATACTAGTCCTATCGCAGTATTTT	CASSAEILVLSQYF
NA	TRBV7-9	TRBJ2-7	TRBD2	16	TGTGCCAGCAGCTCCCAGGGAGCGGGGGGTCGTTACGAGCAGTACTTC	CASSSQGAGGRYEQYF
many	TRBV7-2	TRBJ1-5	NA	17	TGTGCCAGCAGCTTAGGGGTGGGTCCCTGGTCAGGTCAGCCCCAGCATTTT	CASSLGVGPWSGQPQHF
many	TRBV12-3/TRBV12-4	TRBJ2-2	NA	15	TGTGCCAGCAGTTTAAGAGGGGGGAGCACCGGGGAGCTGTTTTTT	CASSLRGGSTGELFF
few	TRBV24-1	TRBJ2-1	TRBD1	16	TGTGCCACCAGTGATCCCGGGACAGGGGTTCTCAATGAGCAGTTCTTC	CATSDPGTGVLNEQFF
few	TRBV4-3	TRBJ2-3	NA	13	TGCGCCAGCAGCCCGTCTTCCGTGGATACGCAGTATTTT	CASSPSSVDTQYF
NA	TRBV6-5	TRBJ1-2	NA	16	TGTGCCAGCAGCCCACGGGGGGTTACAGGGAACTATGGCTACACCTTC	CASSPRGVTGNYGYTF
many	TRBV12-3/TRBV12-4	TRBJ2-5	NA	14	TGTGCCAGCAGCCCGAGTAGGGCATCAGAGACCCAGTACTTC	CASSPSRASETQYF
NA	TRBV10-3	TRBJ1-1	NA	14	TGTGCCATCAGTGAGGGTCAGGGGAGGTCTGAAGCTTTCTTT	CAISEGQGRSEAFF
many	TRBV6-2/TRBV6-3	TRBJ2-3	NA	12	TGTGCCAGCAGCCCCGCCACAGATACGCAGTATTTT	CASSPATDTQYF
NA	TRBV5-1	TRBJ2-5	TRBD2	16	TGCGCCAGCAGCCCCGGGGAGCGGGGGGGCCAAGAGACCCAGTACTTC	CASSPGERGGQETQYF
NA	TRBV12-3/TRBV12-4	TRBJ1-2	NA	12	TGTGCCAGCACCCTCTGGGGCTATGGCTACACCTTC	CASTLWGYGYTF
NA	TRBV5-4	TRBJ2-6	NA	14	TGTGCCAGCAGCTTTAAGGATGGGGCCAACGTCCTGACTTTC	CASSFKDGANVLTF
many	TRBV15	TRBJ2-7	TRBD1	14	TGTGCCACCACGCGGGACAGGGACTCCTACGAGCAGTACTTC	CATTRDRDSYEQYF
few	TRBV5-1	TRBJ2-1	TRBD1	16	TGCGCCAGCAGCTTCCTGACAGGGAAGGGCTACAATGAGCAGTTCTTC	CASSFLTGKGYNEQFF
NA	TRBV25-1	TRBJ1-2	TRBD1	15	TGTGCCAGCAGTGACGGGACAGGCGTTTTCTATGGCTACACCTTC	CASSDGTGVFYGYTF
few	TRBV7-9	TRBJ2-1	NA	14	TGTGCCAGCAGGCGGACGGATTCCTACAATGAGCAGTTCTTC	CASRRTDSYNEQFF
few	TRBV15	TRBJ2-5	TRBD1	13	TGTGCCACCAGCTTTAGGGGACAGAGGACCCAGTACTTC	CATSFRGQRTQYF
NA	TRBV5-8	TRBJ2-5	TRBD1	15	TGTGCCAGCAGCCCTCGGGACAGGGGGCGGGAGACCCAGTACTTC	CASSPRDRGRETQYF
NA	TRBV3-1	TRBJ2-5	TRBD2	15	TGTGCCAGCAGCCAAGTTCCGGCGGGAGAAGAGACCCAGTACTTC	CASSQVPAGEETQYF
few	TRBV7-7	TRBJ2-3	NA	15	TGTGCTAGCAGCTTATATTTGACTAGCACAGATACGCAGTATTTT	CASSLYLTSTDTQYF
NA	TRBV12-3/TRBV12-4	TRBJ2-7	TRBD1	14	TGTGCCAGCAGGAGGGGGACAGGGACCTACGAGCAGTACTTC	CASRRGTGTYEQYF
NA	TRBV7-2	TRBJ2-3	NA	17	TGTGCCAGCAGCTCCCGATGGGGCGGGGGCTGGGGAGATACGCAGTATTTT	CASSSRWGGGWGDTQYF
many	TRBV5-1	TRBJ2-7	NA	15	TGCGCCAGCAGCCTTAACCCTCGGGGGTCCTACGAGCAGTACTTC	CASSLNPRGSYEQYF
NA	TRBV29-1	TRBJ2-7	NA	12	TGCAGCGTCAGGAGGGACCCTGGGGAGCAGTACTTC	CSVRRDPGEQYF
few	TRBV6-6	TRBJ1-1	TRBD1	15	TGTGCCAGCAGTTATAACAGGGGGGGGAACACTGAAGCTTTCTTT	CASSYNRGGNTEAFF
few	TRBV7-2	TRBJ2-1	NA	12	TGTGCCAGCAGCTTATACGCGACTAACCCGTTCTTC	CASSLYATNPFF
few	TRBV5-1	TRBJ1-1	NA	11	TGCGCCAGCACTGGCAGGGATAAAGCTTTCTTT	CASTGRDKAFF
NA	TRBV27	TRBJ1-2	TRBD1	14	TGTGCCAGCAGCGAATACAGGGGGGGTAGAGGCTACACCTTC	CASSEYRGGRGYTF
many	TRBV4-2	TRBJ2-7	TRBD2	15	TGTGCCAGCAGCCAGTCACTAGCGGGGACCTACGAGCAGTACTTC	CASSQSLAGTYEQYF
NA	TRBV4-1	TRBJ2-5	TRBD2	15	TGCGCCAGCAGCCAAGGGGGGGGAGATCAAGAGACCCAGTACTTC	CASSQGGGDQETQYF
NA	TRBV27	TRBJ2-7	NA	15	TGTGCCAGCAGTTATCAGGAGGGGATCTCCTACGAGCAGTACTTC	CASSYQEGISYEQYF
NA	TRBV5-1	TRBJ1-3	NA	16	TGCGCCAGCAGCGAACGAGGACAGCTCTCTGGAAACACCATATATTTT	CASSERGQLSGNTIYF
NA	TRBV18	TRBJ1-1	NA	14	TGTGCCAGCTCACCCCCGCCACGAGGCACTGAAGCTTTCTTT	CASSPPPRGTEAFF
NA	TRBV18	TRBJ1-6	NA	17	TGTGCCAGCTCACCACGTCAGGGCAAGGGGAATAATTCACCCCTCCACTTT	CASSPRQGKGNNSPLHF
NA	TRBV29-1	TRBJ1-4	NA	13	TGCAGCGTTCCATGGCCGGGCGATGAAAAACTGTTTTTT	CSVPWPGDEKLFF
many	TRBV7-9	TRBJ2-6	NA	14	TGTGCCAGCAGCTTACACTCTGGGGCCAACGTCCTGACTTTC	CASSLHSGANVLTF
few	TRBV7-6	TRBJ1-2	NA	15	TGTGCCAGCAGCTTAGACCCCAGGGGCTCTACTGGCTACACCTTC	CASSLDPRGSTGYTF